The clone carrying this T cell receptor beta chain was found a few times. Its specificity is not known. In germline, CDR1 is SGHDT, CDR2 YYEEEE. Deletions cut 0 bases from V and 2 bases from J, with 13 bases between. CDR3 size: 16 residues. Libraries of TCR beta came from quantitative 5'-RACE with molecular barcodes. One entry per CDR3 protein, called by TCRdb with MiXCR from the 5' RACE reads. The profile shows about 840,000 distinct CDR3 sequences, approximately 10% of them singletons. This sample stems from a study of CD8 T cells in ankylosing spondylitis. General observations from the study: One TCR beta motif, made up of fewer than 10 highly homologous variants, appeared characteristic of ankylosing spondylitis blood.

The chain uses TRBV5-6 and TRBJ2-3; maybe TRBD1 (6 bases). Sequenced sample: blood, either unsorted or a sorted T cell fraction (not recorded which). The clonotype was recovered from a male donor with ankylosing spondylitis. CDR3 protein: CASSLEPQGFTDTQYF. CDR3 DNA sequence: TGTGCCAGCAGCTTGGAACCCCAGGGGTTCACAGATACGCAGTATTTT.